The rows below give T cell receptor beta chains drawn from one sample of a study of cytomegalovirus exposure and HLA in healthy donors. TCRdb keeps only in-frame clones here, not all; method: immunoSEQ multiplex PCR. Of around 200,000 clones listed, around 83% were seen once; the top ten hold 0.95% to 1.5%. The sample taken for sequencing was PBMCs. These TCRs come from a girl between 2 and 10 years old in good health and CMV-seropositive. Both conserved end residues are part of each CDR3. The D gene is left open where the match is weak. A row's size may be missing; if present it is once, few, many or a size class.

-	TRBV27	-	TRBJ1-1	TGTGCCAGCGGGCTTCAGGGCAAGAACACTGAAGCTTTCTTT	CASGLQGKNTEAFF
TRBD1	TRBV29-1	once	TRBJ1-2	TGCAGCGTTACAGGGGGCTGGTACTATGGCTACACCTTC	CSVTGGWYYGYTF
TRBD1	TRBV6-1	once	TRBJ1-3	TGTGCCAGCATGAGGACAGGCATCTCTGGAAACACCATATATTTT	CASMRTGISGNTIYF
TRBD2	TRBV4-1	-	TRBJ2-2	TGCGCCAGCAGCCAAGGTTTGCGGGGGATCAACACCGGGGAGCTGTTTTTT	CASSQGLRGINTGELFF
-	TRBV9	-	TRBJ2-2	TGTGCCAGCAGCTTGAGCGGCGGCCTTAACACCGGGGAGCTGTTTTTT	CASSLSGGLNTGELFF
TRBD2	TRBV5-1	-	TRBJ2-1	TGCGCCAGCAGCTTGGGGCCTAGCGGGAGGGCCTCCTACAATGAGCAGTTCTTC	CASSLGPSGRASYNEQFF
-	TRBV5-4	once	TRBJ1-2	TGTGCCAGCAGCTTGGTCGGGAGCCACTATGGCTACACCTTC	CASSLVGSHYGYTF
-	TRBV4-1	-	TRBJ1-2	TGCGCCAGCAGCCAAGACTTGGAACAGGTCTATGGCTACACCTTC	CASSQDLEQVYGYTF
-	TRBV7-7	many	TRBJ2-1	TGTGCTAGCAGCCCCCCGGGGTACAATGAGCAGTTCTTC	CASSPPGYNEQFF
TRBD1	TRBV7-2	once	TRBJ1-5	TGTGCCAGCAGCCTACAGGGGAGACGCAATCAGCCCCAGCATTTT	CASSLQGRRNQPQHF
-	TRBV6-1	-	TRBJ1-1	TGTGCCAGCAGTGAAAACGGGAACACTGAAGCTTTCTTT	CASSENGNTEAFF
-	TRBV5-1	-	TRBJ2-7	TGCGCCAGCAGCAGATTTCTGCGGGGCGGGGCCTACGAGCAGTACTTC	CASSRFLRGGAYEQYF
TRBD1	TRBV28	-	TRBJ1-1	TGTGCCAGCAGTTCAGGGGGCCTCAGAGGCACTGAAGCTTTCTTT	CASSSGGLRGTEAFF
-	TRBV7-3	-	TRBJ2-3	TGTGCCAGCAGCTTAACGGGGCCCAGGGGTACGCAGTATTTT	CASSLTGPRGTQYF
-	TRBV25-1	-	TRBJ1-4	TGTGCCAGCAGTGATATAGGGGCAAATGAAAAACTGTTTTTT	CASSDIGANEKLFF
-	TRBV7-9	-	TRBJ2-1	TGTGCCAGCAGCCTCGGAGGGCCGAATGAGCAGTTCTTC	CASSLGGPNEQFF
-	TRBV13	-	TRBJ2-3	TGTGCCAGCAGCTTAAGGGGAACAGATACGCAGTATTTT	CASSLRGTDTQYF
-	TRBV7-6	-	TRBJ2-5	TGTGCCAGCAGCTTAGCGGAGGCGCCGGGGACCCAGTACTTC	CASSLAEAPGTQYF
TRBD1	TRBV6-5	-	TRBJ2-3	TGTGCAGCAGGGACAGGGTCGGACACAGATACGCAGTATTTT	CAAGTGSDTDTQYF
-	TRBV2	-	TRBJ2-7	TGTGCCAGCAGTGAAGATCGGGTAAAGGCCTACGAGCAGTACTTC	CASSEDRVKAYEQYF
-	TRBV10-1	-	TRBJ2-7	TGCGCCAGCAGTGAGTCGGGACTCCACTACGAGCAGTACTTC	CASSESGLHYEQYF
TRBD1	TRBV7-9	-	TRBJ2-3	TGTGCCAGCAGCTTGAAGGGGACAGTTACAGATACGCAGTATTTT	CASSLKGTVTDTQYF
-	TRBV7-2	-	TRBJ2-5	TGTGCCAGCAGCTTAAGCACAGTTGAAGAGACCCAGTACTTC	CASSLSTVEETQYF
-	TRBV2	-	TRBJ2-3	TGTGCCAGCAGTGTGGCAGGCTTCACACGAGATACGCAGTATTTT	CASSVAGFTRDTQYF
TRBD1	TRBV5-1	-	TRBJ1-1	TGCGCCAGCAGCTTGGCCCCCGGGACAGGAGCGAACACTGAAGCTTTCTTT	CASSLAPGTGANTEAFF
TRBD1	TRBV27	-	TRBJ2-1	TGTGCCAGCAGTTTGATACAAACGGACCCCGGGACAGGGTCCTATGAGCAGTTCTTC	CASSLIQTDPGTGSYEQFF
-	TRBV6-1	few	TRBJ1-1	TGTGCCAGCAGTGAAAGTACCCCCGGAGCTTTCTTT	CASSESTPGAFF
TRBD2	TRBV7-3	-	TRBJ2-1	TGTGCCAGCAGCTTAACCGGGGAGCGGGGGCCTTACAATGAGCAGTTCTTC	CASSLTGERGPYNEQFF
-	TRBV15	-	TRBJ2-1	TGTGCCACCAGCAGAGAATTAAGGGGCTATGAGCAGTTCTTC	CATSRELRGYEQFF
-	TRBV5-1	once	TRBJ2-7	TGCGCCAGCAGCTTTATCGAGAGCTCCTACGAGCAGTACTTC	CASSFIESSYEQYF
-	TRBV12-5	-	TRBJ1-5	TGTGCTAGTGCCCCGATGGGGGGTCAGCCCCAGCATTTT	CASAPMGGQPQHF
TRBD1	TRBV5-1	-	TRBJ2-1	TGCGCCAGCAGCTCGGCAGACAGGGTGCTCCTCGAGCAGTTCTTC	CASSSADRVLLEQFF
TRBD1	TRBV9	-	TRBJ2-7	TGTGCCAGCGCGAAAGGGACAGGGGGCTACGAGCAGTACTTC	CASAKGTGGYEQYF
TRBD1	TRBV30	-	TRBJ1-2	TGTGCCTGGAGTGCCTTAGGACAGGGGAACTATGGCTACACCTTC	CAWSALGQGNYGYTF
-	TRBV28	-	TRBJ2-5	TGTGCCAGCAGTTTGGGGGGGCAGGGGAGGAAGACCCAGTACTTC	CASSLGGQGRKTQYF
-	TRBV6-5	-	TRBJ2-7	TGTGCCAGCAGAAGTAGCGGAAGCTCCTACGAGCAGTACTTC	CASRSSGSSYEQYF
-	TRBV30	-	TRBJ1-3	TGTGCCTGGAGTGACCCAGACCGACTACTGCCAAACACCATATATTTT	CAWSDPDRLLPNTIYF
-	TRBV5-6	-	TRBJ2-3	TGTGCCAGCAGCCATCCTACAGGGATCCCTCTCACTCTCACAGATACGCAGTATTTT	CASSHPTGIPLTLTDTQYF
-	TRBV5-4	-	TRBJ2-1	TGTGCCAGCAGTCCGGGGTCTACAGATGAGCAGTTCTTC	CASSPGSTDEQFF
-	TRBV5-6	-	TRBJ1-3	TGTGCCAGCAGCTCAGGACCGCGGGAGGGAAACACCATATATTTT	CASSSGPREGNTIYF
-	TRBV2	-	TRBJ1-2	TGTGCCAGCAGGGCCGGCGGCGCTAACTATGGCTACACCTTC	CASRAGGANYGYTF
-	TRBV28	-	TRBJ1-2	TGTGCCAGCAGCAGGAACCGGGGGGGGAGGCTCTATGGCTACACCTTC	CASSRNRGGRLYGYTF
TRBD1	TRBV2	-	TRBJ2-7	TGTGCCAGCATCTCGAGGGACAGGATTTACGAGCAGTACTTC	CASISRDRIYEQYF
TRBD1	TRBV28	-	TRBJ1-1	TGTGCCAGCAGTTTATTCAGGGGGCGCGAGGGGAGCACTGAAGCTTTCTTT	CASSLFRGREGSTEAFF
TRBD1	TRBV4-1	-	TRBJ1-1	TGCGCCAGCAGCCAAGATCGTGACAGGGTGTGGGTTGAAGCTTTCTTT	CASSQDRDRVWVEAFF
TRBD2	TRBV7-7	-	TRBJ2-3	TGTGAGGGTAGCGGGAGGGAGGGCACAGATACGCAGTATTTT	CEGSGREGTDTQYF
TRBD2	TRBV10-3	-	TRBJ2-1	TGTGCCATCAGTGGGGCTAGCGGATACAATGAGCAGTTCTTC	CAISGASGYNEQFF
-	TRBV28	-	TRBJ1-5	TGTGCCAGCAGTTTAGGCGGGGGGAACAATCAGCCCCAGCATTTT	CASSLGGGNNQPQHF
TRBD1	TRBV30	-	TRBJ1-1	TGTGCCTGGAGTAACAGGGGGCCGGCTTTCTTT	CAWSNRGPAFF
TRBD1	TRBV27	-	TRBJ2-7	TGTGCCAGCAGTTTATATTCGGGACAGGGAGGCCACGAGCAGTACTTC	CASSLYSGQGGHEQYF
TRBD2	TRBV29-1	-	TRBJ2-3	TGCAGCGTAGACCGGGGGGGGTCGGCAGATACGCAGTATTTT	CSVDRGGSADTQYF
-	TRBV19	once	TRBJ1-6	TGTGCCACCAATCAGGGTGCTTATTCACCCCTCCACTTT	CATNQGAYSPLHF
TRBD2	TRBV25-1	-	TRBJ2-3	TGTGCCAGCCATAGCGGGTATACGCAGTATTTT	CASHSGYTQYF
TRBD1	TRBV7-9	few	TRBJ1-3	TGTGCCAGCAGCTTAGGGACAGGGAGGGGAAACACCATATATTTT	CASSLGTGRGNTIYF
-	TRBV6-1	-	TRBJ2-7	TGTGCCAGCAGTGAACAAGTGGCCCTGGAGACTTACGAGCAGTACTTC	CASSEQVALETYEQYF